The T cell receptor beta chain described here comes from a study of cytomegalovirus exposure and HLA in healthy donors. As for the study in general: One earlier analysis, a look at roughly 170 million T cells, found some 120 million unique TCR beta sequences.

CDR1 and CDR2 (germline): WSHSY, SAAADI. The CDR3 consists of 13 residues. V trimming: 2 bases; J trimming: 5 bases; junction bases outside the gene matches: 0. Nominally healthy donors provided the samples, though records likely missed some immune exposures. Points on this clone: Its antigen is not known.

Notes on the study in general: Three chains tied to CMV proved CMV antigen-specific in vitro. HLA alleles showed associations with 15,000 to 20,000 TCR beta sequences in a later analysis, at a 0.05 false discovery rate.

The PCR ran on 60 Vbeta and 13 Jbeta primers. Some clones are missing from TCRdb's copy, which holds only in-frame ones; the method was immunoSEQ multiplex PCR. Among approximately 160,000 clones listed, under 80% were seen once. The chain recombines TRBV10-2 with TRBJ2-5; 9 bases align to TRBD2. This clonotype was obtained from a woman aged 45-60 years in good health and CMV-seropositive. Sequenced input: PBMCs. CDR3 in amino acids: CASSEGLAETQYF. In nucleotides, the CDR3 is TGCGCCAGCAGTGAGGGACTAGCGGAGACCCAGTACTTC.